The sequence of this TCR beta chain was determined in a study of early T cells in non-severe SARS-CoV-2 infection. The protocol attached unique molecular identifiers to individual cDNA molecules. TCRdb fed the 5' RACE reads into MiXCR, producing one record per CDR3 protein. The data contain about 59,000 distinct CDR3 sequences, 10% to 12% of them singletons. Germline trimming cut 3 bases from V and 3 bases from J; bases unmatched to any gene: 6. Germline CDR1 reads SNHLY; CDR2 reads FYNNEI. The length of the CDR3 is 15 residues. This clonotype was found a few times. This chain links TRBV2 with TRBJ1-2, with TRBD1 matching over 8 bases. This receptor was taken from an adult who was a healthcare worker with PCR-confirmed SARS-CoV-2 infection or an uninfected control (not recorded which). Sequencing used whole blood. The CDR3 protein is CASSDVTGGHYGYTF. The CDR3 DNA reads TGTGCCAGCAGTGACGTTACAGGGGGGCACTATGGCTACACCTTC.